The text below deals with one TCR beta chain. Its antigen is unidentified. Unstimulated regulatory T cells (CD4+CD25+CD127-), CD4+CD25- non-regulatory cells, CD4 and CD8 cells were FACS-sorted from thawed PBMCs. The method was immunoSEQ multiplex PCR; TCRdb's version includes in-frame clones alone and lacks a portion of them. The data contain 75,000 to 100,000 clones, more than 90% of them singletons. The data are from a study of Tregs in tolerant kidney transplant recipients. Study-level results: The small number of patients limits these findings pending further validation. Biological reproducibility was not directly addressed, but technical replication error appeared minimal. The most relevant donor-specific Treg TCRbeta repertoire apparently came from expansion with activated donor B cells.

This sequence was found in a human donor in good health. Sequencing used CD8+ T cells from blood.

In nucleotides, the CDR3 is TGTGCCAGCAGCCAATGGGGAACCCAATACGAGCAGTACTTC. This codes for CASSQWGTQYEQYF. V usage is TRBV14 and J usage is TRBJ2-7; D uncertain. This CDR3 comprises 14 residues. CDR1 SGHDN and CDR2 FVKESK come from the germline V gene. V lost 2 bases, J lost 4 bases, and 12 bases lay in between.